This passage covers 9 T cell receptor beta chains from one sample sequenced in a study of blood T cell repertoires in COVID-19. The table came from immunoSEQ multiplex PCR; TCRdb's copy has only in-frame clones and leaves some out. The data hold some 670,000 clones, with about 90% observed a single time. Sample: peripheral blood. These receptor sequences come from a woman between 18 and 29 years old with acute or convalescent COVID-19.

The chain recombines TRBV11-2 with TRBJ2-5, with TRBD1 matching over 10 bases. J lost 0 bases, V lost 4 bases, and 5 bases had no gene match. The germline V gene encodes CDR1 SGHAT and CDR2 FQNNGV. The CDR3 covers 16 residues. The CDR3 DNA is TGTGCCAGCAGCTACTGGACAGGGGGTTACCAAGAGACCCAGTACTTC. Its translation: CASSYWTGGYQETQYF.

This chain joins TRBV14 and TRBJ1-2; no firm D call. The CDR3 has 15 residues. Trimming pared 0 bases from V and 6 bases from J, leaving 14 bases between. Germline lookup yields CDR1 SGHDN and CDR2 FVKESK. The CDR3: CASSQDNTDLDGYTF. The CDR3 nucleotides read TGTGCCAGCAGCCAAGATAATACGGACTTGGATGGCTACACCTTC.

The CDR3: CASHGGTSGNTIYF. The CDR3 DNA follows: TGTGCCTCCCATGGGGGGACCTCTGGAAACACCATATATTTT. The J gene is TRBJ1-3, the V gene TRBV10-3, with D perhaps TRBD1 (5 bases). Germline CDR1 and CDR2: ENHRY and SYGVKD. V dropped 11 bases and J dropped 0 bases, with 14 bases sitting between them. The CDR3 spans 14 residues.

The chain carries TRBV5-6 and TRBJ1-2; D is unclear. The V gene lost 4 bases and the J gene lost 1 base, with 14 bases spanning the gap. The CDR3 consists of 15 residues. Germline V gene sequence: CDR1 SGHDT, CDR2 YYEEEE. As DNA, the CDR3 is TGTGCCAGCAGCGCCGGGAGAGGATATAACTATGGCTACACCTTC. This translates into CASSAGRGYNYGYTF.

This clone has just one count. CDR3 sequence reads: CASSLVGGPKGSYGYTF. CDR3 coding DNA: TGTGCCAGCAGCTTAGTAGGGGGACCGAAGGGCTCCTATGGCTACACCTTC. The chain combines TRBV7-2 with TRBJ1-2; possible D gene TRBD1, 6 bases. The germline CDR1 and CDR2 sequences are SGHTA and FQGNSA. CDR3 length equals 17 residues. Trimming cost V 1 base and J 4 bases, with 19 bases left between them.

This sequence joins TRBV5-1 and TRBJ2-2, with 9 bases that match TRBD2. The CDR3 has 15 amino acids. Trimming removed 6 bases from V and 8 bases from J; junction bases left unmatched: 11. Germline values: CDR1 SGHRS, CDR2 YFSETQ. CDR3 DNA sequence: TGCGCCAGCACCCCGGGGATAGCGGGGGAAGGGGAGCTGTTTTTT. It specifies CASTPGIAGEGELFF.

The chain recombines TRBV5-1 with TRBJ2-2; 8 nucleotides match TRBD1. Germline V lookup: CDR1 SGHRS, CDR2 YFSETQ. V lost 0 bases, J lost 6 bases, and 4 bases stayed unmatched. The CDR3 runs to 15 residues. Here the CDR3 DNA reads TGCGCCAGCAGCTTGGTGGCAGGGGGCCCCGGGGAGCTGTTTTTT. Its translation: CASSLVAGGPGELFF.

The chain couples TRBV3-1 (or the pseudogene TRBV3-2) to TRBJ1-1; TRBD1 agrees at 7 bases. Germline V gives CDR1 LGHDT, CDR2 YNNKEL (reference sequence). V was clipped by 4 bases and J by 2 bases; unmatched bases: 7. The CDR3 extends over 15 amino acids. The CDR3 DNA follows: TGTGCCAGCAGCCTAGGCGGGACAGCAAACACTGAAGCTTTCTTT. It specifies CASSLGGTANTEAFF.

V and J are TRBV20-1 and TRBJ1-2, with no clear D. Germline assignment: CDR1 DFQATT and CDR2 SNEGSKA (reference sequence). V dropped 7 bases and J dropped 7 bases, with 10 bases sitting between them. The CDR3 loop spans 10 amino acids. CDR3 DNA: TGCAGTGGGGCTCCGCTTGGCTACACCTTC. Translated: CSGAPLGYTF.